Sequencing of this T cell receptor beta chain was carried out in a study of T-cell memory formation after mild COVID-19. At the level of the study: The study found TCR clusters largely donor specific.

The CDR3 runs 13 residues. V shed 5 bases and J shed 1 base, with 9 bases lying between them. Germline lookup yields CDR1 MNHEY and CDR2 SMNVEV (reference sequence). This clonotype was counted at least ten times. Antigen unknown. Study-wide results and limits: Pre-infection memory carried some responding clones, suggesting that cross-reactive memory joined. Researchers report contracting CD4+ clones mostly in CM and EM, with CD8+ clones in EMRA.

TCR alpha and TCR beta cDNA libraries carrying sample barcodes and UMIs came from 5'RACE with constant-segment primers. TCRdb passed the 5' RACE reads through MiXCR, listing each CDR3 protein once. The sample shows 250,000 to 350,000 distinct CDR3 sequences, about 16% of them seen only once. V usage is TRBV27 and J usage is TRBJ2-7; no clear D. The sequenced material came from PBMCs or a T cell subset sorted from them (not recorded which). This sequence originates from a man aged 18 to 29 who had mild COVID-19 (a few samples of this study predate the infection). Cell type and time point are not known. The DNA for the CDR3 is TGTGCCAGCAGTCACGGGCCATCCTACGAGCAGTACGTC. Protein: CASSHGPSYEQYV.